Listed here are 14 T cell receptor beta chains from one sample, sequenced in a study of T cell responses to AZD1222 COVID-19 vaccine. The data were produced by immunoSEQ multiplex PCR, yet TCRdb's version contains in-frame clones alone and is incomplete. The sample consists of about 96,000 clones, about 89% of them appearing once. The source material was peripheral blood, sampled on day 0 of AZD1222 vaccination. Every receptor here comes from an adult in good health.

Comments on this clone: A read error may produce the germline difference seen at one junction end. The chain joins TRBV5-1 to TRBJ1-4; 12 bases line up with TRBD1. The germline V gene has CDR1 SGHRS and CDR2 YFSETQ. This CDR3 has 16 amino acids. The CDR3: CASSSGGTGGPWGPVF. For the CDR3, the DNA is TGCGCCAGCAGCTCCGGTGGGACAGGGGGCCCATGGGGCCCAGTTTTT.

J is TRBJ1-3 and V is TRBV7-8; TRBD1 matches 7 bases. This CDR3 spans 16 amino acids. The germline V gene encodes CDR1 SGHVS and CDR2 FQNEAQ. With V trimmed by 4 bases and J by 6 bases, 12 bases remained unmatched. Here the CDR3 reads CASSSRQGSSLNTIYF. The DNA of the CDR3 is TGTGCCAGCAGCTCTCGACAGGGTAGTAGTCTAAACACCATATATTTT.

The gene calls are TRBV5-6 and TRBJ1-6; D possibly corresponds to TRBD1 (5 bases). The CDR3 has 16 residues. The V gene's germline CDR1 is SGHDT and CDR2 YYEEEE. The V end lost 6 bases, the J end lost 6 bases, and 19 bases lay between the germline ends. CDR3 loop: CASNDLGGTANSPLHF. CDR3 bases: TGTGCCAGCAACGATCTAGGTGGGACGGCTAATTCACCCCTCCACTTT.

The chain joins TRBV6-5 to TRBJ2-7; D is undetermined. CDR1 is MNHEY and CDR2 is SVGAGI in the germline V gene. CDR3 length: 14 residues. V shed 0 bases and J shed 5 bases, with 11 bases lying between them. This CDR3 is CASSYSISGNEQYF. The DNA of the CDR3 is TGTGCCAGCAGTTACTCGATTTCTGGGAACGAGCAGTACTTC.

The rearrangement uses TRBV12-3 or TRBV12-4 and TRBJ1-1, with no clear D. The CDR3 sequence is 12 residues long. With 5 bases removed from V and 4 bases from J, the gap between germline ends came to 8 bases. The CDR3 sequence: CASSGGITEAFF. CDR3 sequence (DNA): TGTGCCAGCAGTGGAGGGATCACTGAAGCTTTCTTT.

V is TRBV5-1 and J is TRBJ1-4, with a tentative D call TRBD1 (5 bases). Germline values: CDR1 SGHRS, CDR2 YFSETQ. Trimming stripped 3 bases from V and 4 bases from J, with 10 bases between. The CDR3 is 14 residues long. The CDR3 DNA reads TGCGCCAGCAGCTATTGGGGGATTAATGAAAAACTGTTTTTT. This codes for CASSYWGINEKLFF.

The rearrangement links TRBV7-9 to TRBJ1-2; D gene ambiguous. Trimming shortened V by 5 bases and J by 0 bases, and 10 bases separated the two germline ends. The CDR3 runs to 14 residues. Germline CDR1 is SEHNR and CDR2 is FQNEAQ (reference sequence). The CDR3 sequence is CASSTRAANYGYTF. CDR3 nucleotides: TGTGCCAGCAGCACCCGGGCAGCTAACTATGGCTACACCTTC. The variable domain in full, completed from reference TRBV7-9 and TRBJ1-2, reads DTGVSQNPRHKITKRGQNVTFRCDPISEHNRLYWYRQTLGQGPEFLTYFQNEAQLEKSRLLSDRFSAERPKGSFSTLEIQRTEQGDSAMYLCASSTRAANYGYTFGSGTRLTVV.

This sequence joins TRBV7-3 and TRBJ2-3; 7 bases align to TRBD2. This CDR3 region has 13 residues. Germline CDR1 SGHTA, CDR2 FQGTGA. J gave up 6 bases and V 6 bases, and 6 bases lay outside the gene matches. The CDR3 bases are TGTGCCAGCAGTCCACCGGGGGGTGATACGCAGTATTTT. Translation gives CASSPPGGDTQYF.

This clone has only one observation. The chain combines TRBV5-1 with TRBJ2-1; D might be TRBD2 (7 bases). The V gene lost 3 bases and the J gene lost 8 bases, with 12 bases spanning the gap. The germline CDR1 and CDR2 sequences are SGHRS and YFSETQ. The CDR3 covers 13 residues. The CDR3 is CASSSGGTDEQFF. In nucleotides, the CDR3 is TGCGCCAGCAGCTCGGGGGGCACGGATGAGCAGTTCTTC.

The chain uses TRBV4-1 and TRBJ2-1; TRBD2 aligns across 11 bases. Germline V gives CDR1 MGHRA, CDR2 YSYEKL. This CDR3 is 17 amino acids long. Germline trimming cut 3 bases from V and 7 bases from J; bases unmatched to any gene: 11. The CDR3 loop reads CASSQIFSGGAQNEQFF. The CDR3 coding sequence is TGCGCCAGCAGCCAGATATTTAGCGGGGGGGCGCAGAATGAGCAGTTCTTC.

This chain uses TRBV5-1 with TRBJ2-1, with 10 nucleotides matching TRBD1. V was pared by 4 bases and J by 5 bases, with 3 bases of the junction left unmatched. The V gene's germline CDR1 is SGHRS and CDR2 YFSETQ. This CDR3 contains 14 residues. The CDR3 is CASSRQGADNEQFF. The CDR3 DNA is TGCGCCAGCAGCCGACAGGGGGCCGACAATGAGCAGTTCTTC.

The chain carries TRBV6-2 or TRBV6-3 and TRBJ1-5; TRBD1 matches at 7 bases. V gave up 4 bases and J gave up 1 base; unmatched junction bases: 4. There are 15 residues in the CDR3. The germline gives CDR1 MNHEY, CDR2 SVGEGT. CDR3 coding DNA: TGTGCCAGCAGTTCCCCGGGACAGAGCAATCAGCCCCAGCATTTT. Translated, it gives CASSSPGQSNQPQHF.

CDR3 nucleotide sequence: TGCGCCAGCAGCCCTACTACTAGTGTCGTGTCCGGGACAGGGGGCCTTATCTATGGCTACACCTTC. Translating gives CASSPTTSVVSGTGGLIYGYTF. J is TRBJ1-2 and V is TRBV5-1, with 12 bases matching TRBD1. Looked up from germline, CDR1 is SGHRS and CDR2 is YFSETQ. The junction had 26 bases not matched to a gene; V was cut back by 4 bases and J by 4 bases. This CDR3 spans 22 amino acids.

The chain uses TRBV12-5 and TRBJ1-2; 7 bases agree with TRBD1. The germline CDR1 and CDR2 sequences are LGHNT and FRNRAP. The V gene end was trimmed by 3 bases and the J gene end by 8 bases; junction bases not matched to a gene: 9. The CDR3 has 14 amino acids. The CDR3 coding sequence is TGTGCTAGTGGTTTCGTTACAGGGGTAGGCGGCTACACCTTC. It specifies CASGFVTGVGGYTF.